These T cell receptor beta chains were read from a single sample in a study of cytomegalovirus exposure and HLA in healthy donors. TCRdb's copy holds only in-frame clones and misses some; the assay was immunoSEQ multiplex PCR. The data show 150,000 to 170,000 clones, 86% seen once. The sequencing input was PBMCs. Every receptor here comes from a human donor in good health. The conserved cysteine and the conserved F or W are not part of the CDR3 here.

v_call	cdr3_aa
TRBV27	ASSLRSSSYEQY
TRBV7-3	ASSSTGTYNTDTQY
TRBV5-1	ASSLGAEANVLT
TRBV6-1	ASQRQGSGANVLT
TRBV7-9	ASSFLGGREDTQY
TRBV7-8	ASSREGGSGYGYT
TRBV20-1	SARSGDGYT
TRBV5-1	ASSLDPAYEQY
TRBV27	ASSLFQGDTEAF
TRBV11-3	ASSLLAYHTDTQY
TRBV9	ASSTPGESLIPEQF
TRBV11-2	ASSLQGGQPQH
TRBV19	ASSSAGASNQPQH
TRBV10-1	ASRASQGPYEQY
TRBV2	ASVQRSYNSPLH
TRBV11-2	ASSLVAGANVLT
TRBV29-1	SVEILGAEAF
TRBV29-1	SVWGGAYEQY
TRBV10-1	ASSMTGRVTEAF
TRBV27	ASSWTGSYEQY
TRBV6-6	ASRTLGTTSTDTQY
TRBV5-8	ASSHYRGEEKLF
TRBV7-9	ASSSLGGSYEQY
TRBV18	ASSPPRGLVGEQF
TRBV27	ASSLTGDYEQY
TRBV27	ASSFFPITRRDFGHEQY
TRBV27	ASSLSLRGGTKMGSTYGYT
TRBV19	ASRDRTSQTGELF
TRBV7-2	ASRAREGETQY
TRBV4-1	ASSQGGGLNSPLH
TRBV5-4	ASSSLAAGGLGDTQY
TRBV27	ASSRGWVLYNEQF